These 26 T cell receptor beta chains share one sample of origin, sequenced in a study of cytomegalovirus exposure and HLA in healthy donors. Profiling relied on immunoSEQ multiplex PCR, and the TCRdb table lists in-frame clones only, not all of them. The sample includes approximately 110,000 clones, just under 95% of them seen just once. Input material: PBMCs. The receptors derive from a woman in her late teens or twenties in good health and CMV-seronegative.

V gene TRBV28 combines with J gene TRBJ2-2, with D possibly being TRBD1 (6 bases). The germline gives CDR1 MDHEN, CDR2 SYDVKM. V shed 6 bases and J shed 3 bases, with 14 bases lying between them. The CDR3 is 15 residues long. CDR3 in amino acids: CASSGRDTYTGELFF. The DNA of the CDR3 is TGTGCCAGCAGCGGTCGGGACACCTACACCGGGGAGCTGTTTTTT.

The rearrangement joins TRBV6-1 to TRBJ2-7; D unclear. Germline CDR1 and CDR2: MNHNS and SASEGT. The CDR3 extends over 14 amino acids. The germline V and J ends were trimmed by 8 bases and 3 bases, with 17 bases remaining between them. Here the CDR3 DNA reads TGTGCCAGCCTCGTTATCGGTCATGGCTACGAGCAGTACTTC. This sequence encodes CASLVIGHGYEQYF.

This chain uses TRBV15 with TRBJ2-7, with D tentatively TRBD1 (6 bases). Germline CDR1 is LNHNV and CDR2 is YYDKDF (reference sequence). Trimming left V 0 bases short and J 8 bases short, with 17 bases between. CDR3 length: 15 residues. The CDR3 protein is CATSRDLGRGGQQYF. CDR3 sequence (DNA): TGTGCCACCAGCAGAGATCTCGGCAGGGGTGGGCAGCAGTACTTC.

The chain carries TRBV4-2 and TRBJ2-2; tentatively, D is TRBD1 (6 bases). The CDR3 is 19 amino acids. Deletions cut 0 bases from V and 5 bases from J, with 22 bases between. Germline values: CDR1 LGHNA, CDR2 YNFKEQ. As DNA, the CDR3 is TGTGCCAGCAGCCAAGAGTTAGTTAGTCGACAGGCCTATACCGGGGAGCTGTTTTTT. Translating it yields CASSQELVSRQAYTGELFF.

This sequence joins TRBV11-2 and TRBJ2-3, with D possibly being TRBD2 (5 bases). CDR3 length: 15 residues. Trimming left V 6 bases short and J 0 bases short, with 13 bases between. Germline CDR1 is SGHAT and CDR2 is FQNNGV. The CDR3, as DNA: TGTGCCAGCAGTCATATAGCGTCCAGCACAGATACGCAGTATTTT. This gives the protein CASSHIASSTDTQYF.

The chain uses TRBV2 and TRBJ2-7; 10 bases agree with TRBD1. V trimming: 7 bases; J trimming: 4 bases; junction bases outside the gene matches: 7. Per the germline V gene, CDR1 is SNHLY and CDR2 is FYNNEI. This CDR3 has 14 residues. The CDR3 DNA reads TGTGCCAGCAAAGGTGGGACAGGGGTGTACGAGCAGTACTTC. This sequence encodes CASKGGTGVYEQYF.

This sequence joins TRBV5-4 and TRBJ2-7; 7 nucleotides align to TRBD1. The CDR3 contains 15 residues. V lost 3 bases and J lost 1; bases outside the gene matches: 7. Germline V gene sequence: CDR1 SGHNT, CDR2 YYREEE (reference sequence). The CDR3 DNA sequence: TGTGCCAGCAGCTCTCCGGGACAGCTTTCCTACGAGCAGTACTTC. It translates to CASSSPGQLSYEQYF.

CDR3 sequence reads: CASSAAGVGGYNEQFF. The CDR3, as DNA: TGTGCCAGCAGCGCAGCCGGGGTGGGGGGATACAATGAGCAGTTCTTC. V gene TRBV7-9 combines with J gene TRBJ2-1, with D perhaps TRBD2 (6 bases). Germline CDR1 reads SEHNR; CDR2 reads FQNEAQ (reference sequence). Trimming cost V 5 bases and J 4 bases, with 18 bases left between them. The CDR3 totals 16 residues.

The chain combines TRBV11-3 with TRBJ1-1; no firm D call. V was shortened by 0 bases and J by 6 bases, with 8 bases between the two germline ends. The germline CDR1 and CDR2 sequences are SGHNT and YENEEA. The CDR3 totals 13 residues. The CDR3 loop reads CASSLEVEAEAFF. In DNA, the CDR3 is TGTGCCAGCAGCTTAGAGGTGGAGGCTGAAGCTTTCTTT.

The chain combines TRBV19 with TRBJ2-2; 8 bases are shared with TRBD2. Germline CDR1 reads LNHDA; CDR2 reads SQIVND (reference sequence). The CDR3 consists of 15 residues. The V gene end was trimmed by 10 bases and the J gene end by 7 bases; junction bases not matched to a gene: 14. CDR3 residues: CATRGGSGEGGELFF. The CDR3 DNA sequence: TGTGCCACCCGTGGGGGTAGCGGGGAGGGCGGGGAGCTGTTTTTT.

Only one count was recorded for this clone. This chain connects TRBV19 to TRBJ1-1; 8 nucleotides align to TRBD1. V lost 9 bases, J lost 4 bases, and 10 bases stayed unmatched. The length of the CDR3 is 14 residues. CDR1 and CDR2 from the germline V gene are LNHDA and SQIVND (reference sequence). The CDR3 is CASRTGRRSTEAFF. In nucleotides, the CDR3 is TGTGCCAGCCGGACAGGGAGGAGAAGCACTGAAGCTTTCTTT.

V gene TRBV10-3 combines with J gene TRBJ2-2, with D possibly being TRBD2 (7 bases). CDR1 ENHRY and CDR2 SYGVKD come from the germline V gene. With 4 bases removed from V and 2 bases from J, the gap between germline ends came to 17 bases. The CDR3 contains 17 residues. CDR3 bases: TGTGCCATCAGTGGAATTCAGGGGAGGGTTAACACCGGGGAGCTGTTTTTT. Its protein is CAISGIQGRVNTGELFF.

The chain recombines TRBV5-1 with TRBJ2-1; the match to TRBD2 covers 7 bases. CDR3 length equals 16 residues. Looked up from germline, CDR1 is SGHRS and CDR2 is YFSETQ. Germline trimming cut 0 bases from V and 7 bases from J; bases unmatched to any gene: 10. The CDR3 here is CASSLEASGVGNEQFF. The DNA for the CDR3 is TGCGCCAGCAGCTTGGAGGCTAGCGGCGTGGGGAATGAGCAGTTCTTC.

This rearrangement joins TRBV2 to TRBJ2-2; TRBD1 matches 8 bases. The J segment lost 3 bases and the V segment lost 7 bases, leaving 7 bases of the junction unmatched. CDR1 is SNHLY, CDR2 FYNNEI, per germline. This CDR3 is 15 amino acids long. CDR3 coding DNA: TGTGCCAGCACCCTGGGGACAGGATACACCGGGGAGCTGTTTTTT. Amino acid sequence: CASTLGTGYTGELFF.

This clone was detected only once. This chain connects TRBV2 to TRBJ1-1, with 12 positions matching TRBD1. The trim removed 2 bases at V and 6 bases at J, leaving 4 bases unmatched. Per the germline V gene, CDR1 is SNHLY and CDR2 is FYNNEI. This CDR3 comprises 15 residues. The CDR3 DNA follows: TGTGCCAGCAGTGAAAGGGGACAGGGGGCTCCTGAAGCTTTCTTT. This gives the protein CASSERGQGAPEAFF.

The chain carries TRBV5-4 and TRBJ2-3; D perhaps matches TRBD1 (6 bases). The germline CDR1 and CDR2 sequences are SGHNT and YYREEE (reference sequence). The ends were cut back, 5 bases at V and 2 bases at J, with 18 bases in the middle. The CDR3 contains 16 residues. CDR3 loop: CASRTTQGYFTDTQYF. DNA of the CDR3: TGTGCCAGCAGGACGACACAGGGTTATTTCACAGATACGCAGTATTTT.

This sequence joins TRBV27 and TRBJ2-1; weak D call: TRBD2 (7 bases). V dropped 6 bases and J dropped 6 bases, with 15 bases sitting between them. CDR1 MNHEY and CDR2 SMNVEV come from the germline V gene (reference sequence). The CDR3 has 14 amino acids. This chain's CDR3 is CASSRGAPFNEQFF. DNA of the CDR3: TGTGCCAGCAGCCGGGGGGCCCCTTTCAATGAGCAGTTCTTC.

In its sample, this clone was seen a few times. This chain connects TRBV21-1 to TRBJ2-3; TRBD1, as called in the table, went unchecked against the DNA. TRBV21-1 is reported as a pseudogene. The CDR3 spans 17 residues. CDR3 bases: TGTGCCACCTTAATCCCGATTCAGGGGGAGTGGACAGATACGCAGTATTTT. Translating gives CATLIPIQGEWTDTQYF.

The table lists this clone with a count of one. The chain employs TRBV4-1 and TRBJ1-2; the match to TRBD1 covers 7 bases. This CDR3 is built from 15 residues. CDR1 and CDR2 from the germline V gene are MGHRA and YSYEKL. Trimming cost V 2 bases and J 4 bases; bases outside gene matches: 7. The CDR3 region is CASSQLDRDTYGYTF. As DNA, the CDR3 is TGCGCCAGCAGCCAACTCGACAGGGATACCTATGGCTACACCTTC.

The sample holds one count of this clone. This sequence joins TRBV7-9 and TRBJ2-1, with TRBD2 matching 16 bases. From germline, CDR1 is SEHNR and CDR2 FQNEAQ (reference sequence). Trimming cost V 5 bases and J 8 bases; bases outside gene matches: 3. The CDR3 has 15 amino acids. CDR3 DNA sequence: TGTGCCAGCAGCGGGGGACTAGCGGGAGGGGATGAGCAGTTCTTC. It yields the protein CASSGGLAGGDEQFF.

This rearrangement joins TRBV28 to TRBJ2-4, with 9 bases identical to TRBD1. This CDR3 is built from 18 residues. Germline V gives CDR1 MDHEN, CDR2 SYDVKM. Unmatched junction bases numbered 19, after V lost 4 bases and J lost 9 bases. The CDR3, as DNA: TGTGCCAGCAGTTCTGTCCCGGGACAGGGAAGCTATATAGGCATTCAGTACTTC. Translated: CASSSVPGQGSYIGIQYF.

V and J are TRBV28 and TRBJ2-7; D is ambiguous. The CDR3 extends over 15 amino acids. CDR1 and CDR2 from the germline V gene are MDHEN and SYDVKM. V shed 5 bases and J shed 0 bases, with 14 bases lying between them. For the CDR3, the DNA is TGTGCCAGCAGTCCACCACGCGGAATCTCCTACGAGCAGTACTTC. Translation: CASSPPRGISYEQYF.

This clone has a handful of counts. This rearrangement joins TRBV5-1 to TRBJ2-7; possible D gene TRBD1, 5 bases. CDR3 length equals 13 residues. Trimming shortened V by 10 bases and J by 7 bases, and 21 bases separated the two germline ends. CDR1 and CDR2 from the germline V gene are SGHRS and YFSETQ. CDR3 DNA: TGCGCCGGAGCTACCGATTGGAAGGGGGAGCAGTACTTC. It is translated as CAGATDWKGEQYF.

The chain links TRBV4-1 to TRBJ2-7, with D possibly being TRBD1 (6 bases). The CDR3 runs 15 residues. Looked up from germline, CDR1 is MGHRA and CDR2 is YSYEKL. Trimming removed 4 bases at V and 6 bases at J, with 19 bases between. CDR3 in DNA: TGCGCCAGCAGCCCGCAGGGGACCGCGCGCGGCGAGCAGTACTTC. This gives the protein CASSPQGTARGEQYF.

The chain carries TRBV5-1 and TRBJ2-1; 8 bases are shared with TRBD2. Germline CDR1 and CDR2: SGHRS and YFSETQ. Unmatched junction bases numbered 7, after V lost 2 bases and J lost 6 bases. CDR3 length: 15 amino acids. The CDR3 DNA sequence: TGCGCCAGCAGCTTCGCGGGAGGAATATCCAATGAGCAGTTCTTC. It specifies CASSFAGGISNEQFF. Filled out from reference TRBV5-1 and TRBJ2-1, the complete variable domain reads KAGVTQTPRYLIKTRGQQVTLSCSPISGHRSVSWYQQTPGQGLQFLFEYFSETQRNKGNFPGRFSGRQFSNSRSEMNVSTLELGDSALYLCASSFAGGISNEQFFGPGTRLTVL.

This CDR3 is CASSNMDYRGHEQYF. CDR3 in DNA: TGCGCCAGCAGCAACATGGACTACCGGGGCCACGAGCAGTACTTC. This chain links TRBV5-1 with TRBJ2-7; perhaps TRBD2 as D (6 bases). Germline loops: CDR1 SGHRS, CDR2 YFSETQ. The CDR3 is 15 residues long. With 4 bases removed from V and 5 bases from J, the gap between germline ends came to 19 bases.